The 26 T cell receptor beta chains below all came from one sample that was sequenced in a study of control samples from healthy donors and cancer patients. Assay: immunoSEQ multiplex PCR; the TCRdb copy retains only in-frame clones and omits some. The sample carries about 120,000 clones, 70% to 90% recorded once. Sample: blood. The receptors originated from a man between 35 and 55 years old in good health.

The rearrangement uses TRBV6-1 and TRBJ2-1; D uncertain. From germline, CDR1 is MNHNS and CDR2 SASEGT. Trimming shortened V by 2 bases and J by 6 bases, and 14 bases separated the two germline ends. The CDR3 extends over 15 amino acids. This CDR3 is CASSEPAAASNEQFF. In nucleotides, the CDR3 is TGTGCCAGCAGTGAACCGGCAGCAGCTAGCAATGAGCAGTTCTTC.

The genes are TRBV6-4 and TRBJ1-1, with D unclear. The CDR3 is made up of 14 amino acids. V lost 1 base and J lost 5, with 11 bases in between. Germline assignment: CDR1 MRHNA and CDR2 SNTAGT. The CDR3 DNA reads TGTGCCAGCAGTGACTTCAGTCTGGGGACTGAAGCTTTCTTT. It encodes CASSDFSLGTEAFF.

The sample holds one count of this clone. This rearrangement joins TRBV25-1 to TRBJ1-1, with D uncertain. This CDR3 contains 11 residues. The germline V gene encodes CDR1 MGHDK and CDR2 SYGVNS. V shed 0 bases and J shed 11 bases, with 7 bases lying between them. CDR3 DNA sequence: TGTGCCAGCAGTGAATATTTTATCGCTTTCTTT. Protein product: CASSEYFIAFF.

The chain has TRBV13 and TRBJ1-1; 7 bases are shared with TRBD1. CDR1 is PRHDT, CDR2 FYEKMQ, per germline (reference sequence). Trimming took 5 bases from V and 6 from J; bases not matched to a gene: 9. The CDR3 contains 14 residues. The CDR3 loop reads CASSQGQVWSEAFF. The CDR3 nucleotides are TGTGCCAGCAGCCAAGGACAGGTTTGGTCTGAAGCTTTCTTT.

The gene calls are TRBV10-2 and TRBJ2-7, with D unclear. The ends were cut back, 4 bases at V and 3 bases at J, with 22 bases in the middle. Germline CDR1 WSHSY, CDR2 SAAADI. This CDR3 spans 17 amino acids. As DNA, the CDR3 is TGCGCCAGCAGTGCCCCCCAAGGATCGCCTCACTACTACGAGCAGTACTTC. Its translation is CASSAPQGSPHYYEQYF.

The V and J genes are TRBV11-2 and TRBJ2-7, with a possible D match to TRBD1 (6 bases). V lost 5 bases to trimming and J lost 2 bases, with 16 bases between them. Per germline, CDR1 SGHAT and CDR2 FQNNGV. The CDR3 contains 15 residues. The CDR3 DNA follows: TGTGCCAGCAGCCATTACCGGGACACCCCCTACGAGCAGTACTTC. As protein: CASSHYRDTPYEQYF.

V usage is TRBV28 and J usage is TRBJ2-6, with no clear D. Germline V gene lookup returns CDR1 MDHEN and CDR2 SYDVKM. Trimming took 3 bases from V and 8 from J, leaving 14 bases between them. The length of the CDR3 is 15 residues. The CDR3 spells CASSLGSLGTNVLTF. In nucleotides, the CDR3 is TGTGCCAGCAGTTTGGGTTCTCTGGGGACCAACGTCCTGACTTTC.

The genes are TRBV11-3 and TRBJ2-7; 11 bases agree with TRBD2. Germline trimming cut 2 bases from V and 2 bases from J; bases unmatched to any gene: 11. Germline V gene lookup returns CDR1 SGHNT and CDR2 YENEEA. This CDR3 spans 18 amino acids. Here the CDR3 DNA reads TGTGCCAGCAGCTTAAGTCTCCCACTAGCGGGGGAACCCTACGAGCAGTACTTC. Its translation: CASSLSLPLAGEPYEQYF.

This CDR3 is CASSPQGTGAGYTF. The CDR3 bases are TGTGCCAGCAGCCCCCAAGGGACAGGAGCTGGCTACACCTTC. The gene calls are TRBV7-2 and TRBJ1-2, with 8 nucleotides matching TRBD1. The CDR3 is 14 amino acids. The junction had 9 bases not matched to a gene; V was cut back by 5 bases and J by 7 bases. Looked up from germline, CDR1 is SGHTA and CDR2 is FQGNSA.

This clone was detected once. Here the CDR3 DNA reads TGCGCCAGCAGCCAAGTTGAGGGGGGCCGCACAGATACGCAGTATTTT. This sequence encodes CASSQVEGGRTDTQYF. The chain has TRBV4-3 and TRBJ2-3, with D possibly being TRBD1 or TRBD2 (6 bases each). The germline gives CDR1 LGHNA, CDR2 YSLEER. The ends were cut back, 1 base at V and 1 base at J, with 12 bases in the middle. The CDR3 spans 16 residues.

V is TRBV6-2 or TRBV6-3 and J is TRBJ1-2; TRBD1 aligns across 7 bases. This CDR3 contains 13 residues. Unmatched junction bases numbered 3, after V lost 6 bases and J lost 2 bases. Per the germline V gene, CDR1 is MNHEY and CDR2 is SVGEGT. The CDR3 DNA sequence: TGTGCCAGCAGCCCGACAGGGAACTATGGCTACACCTTC. Its protein product is CASSPTGNYGYTF.

The chain has TRBV5-5 and TRBJ1-5, with D possibly matching TRBD1 (5 bases). The CDR3 runs to 15 residues. The germline V gene encodes CDR1 SGHKS and CDR2 YYEKEE (reference sequence). V was trimmed by 3 bases and J by 2 bases, leaving 12 bases between them. The CDR3 nucleotides are TGTGCCAGCAGCTCCACCGGGGCCCGCAATCAGCCCCAGCATTTT. It codes for CASSSTGARNQPQHF. Full variable domain (rest looked up from reference TRBV5-5 and TRBJ1-5): DAGVTQSPTHLIKTRGQQVTLRCSPISGHKSVSWYQQVLGQGPQFIFQYYEKEERGRGNFPDRFSARQFPNYSSELNVNALLLGDSALYLCASSSTGARNQPQHFGDGTRLSIL.

The chain uses TRBV9 and TRBJ2-5, with 8 nucleotides matching TRBD2. V was pared by 0 bases and J by 2 bases, with 6 bases of the junction left unmatched. The CDR3 spans 16 residues. From germline, CDR1 is SGDLS and CDR2 YYNGEE. The CDR3 nucleotides read TGTGCCAGCAGCGTAGGGGTAGCGGGGACACAAGAGACCCAGTACTTC. This translates into CASSVGVAGTQETQYF.

This clone appeared a few times. The genes are TRBV5-1 and TRBJ1-1; D is ambiguous. There are 13 residues in the CDR3. Germline V gene data show CDR1 as SGHRS and CDR2 as YFSETQ. Between the trimmed V and J ends, which lost 3 bases and 5 bases, there was a span of 11 bases. CDR3 in amino acids: CASSSNAGTEAFF. In nucleotides, the CDR3 is TGCGCCAGCAGCTCGAACGCGGGGACTGAAGCTTTCTTT.

The J gene is TRBJ1-5, the V gene TRBV9; possibly TRBD1 for D (6 bases). CDR1 and CDR2 from the germline V gene are SGDLS and YYNGEE. This CDR3 has 14 residues. V was clipped by 9 bases and J by 7 bases, with 20 bases between them. CDR3 sequence: CATLCGGRGQPQHF. CDR3 nucleotide sequence: TGTGCCACCCTATGTGGGGGGCGAGGGCAGCCCCAGCATTTT.

In regard to this clone: Mismatch with germline at one junction end may stem from a read error. The chain recombines TRBV19 with TRBJ2-4; 8 bases are shared with TRBD1. This CDR3 region has 12 residues. Germline V gene lookup returns CDR1 LNHDA and CDR2 SQIVND (reference sequence). The CDR3: CASSIDRGQVRF. The CDR3 DNA sequence: TGTGCCAGTAGTATAGATAGGGGACAGGTGAGATTC.

CDR3 sequence reads: CASGSGLSYEQYF. CDR3 nucleotides: TGTGCCAGCGGGAGCGGTTTGTCCTACGAGCAGTACTTC. The chain carries TRBV2 and TRBJ2-7; D might be TRBD2 (5 bases). The CDR3 sequence is 13 residues long. Germline CDR1 SNHLY, CDR2 FYNNEI. The V end lost 8 bases, the J end lost 1 base, and 12 bases lay between the germline ends.

This chain joins TRBV6-5 and TRBJ1-1, with D possibly being TRBD1 (5 bases). The CDR3 is made up of 14 amino acids. The germline CDR1 and CDR2 sequences are MNHEY and SVGAGI. V was cut by 7 bases and J by 10 bases, with 22 bases left in between. The CDR3 sequence: CASIIDSTRLAAFF. The CDR3 DNA reads as TGTGCCAGCATCATTGACAGCACCCGGCTTGCAGCTTTCTTT.

V gene TRBV14 combines with J gene TRBJ1-4, with 10 positions matching TRBD1. Germline-derived CDR1 and CDR2 are SGHDN and FVKESK. This CDR3 has 16 residues. With 4 bases clipped from V and 0 bases from J, the junction kept 2 bases outside the gene matches. CDR3 coding DNA: TGTGCCAGCAGCCGGGACAGGGGCACAACTAATGAAAAACTGTTTTTT. This sequence encodes CASSRDRGTTNEKLFF.

Only one count was recorded for this clone. The chain links TRBV12-3 or TRBV12-4 to TRBJ1-1, with D uncertain. V was pared by 6 bases and J by 2 bases, with 10 bases between. The CDR3 length is 13 residues. CDR3 in DNA: TGTGCCAGCAGGCGAGGGAGCAACACTGAAGCTTTCTTT. It encodes CASRRGSNTEAFF.

This clone was counted a few times. The V gene is TRBV7-9, the J gene TRBJ2-1, with D uncertain. V was shortened by 2 bases and J by 0 bases, with 5 bases between the two germline ends. This CDR3 is built from 14 residues. CDR1 is SEHNR and CDR2 is FQNEAQ in the germline V gene (reference sequence). In DNA, the CDR3 is TGTGCCAGCAGCTTACTAGGCTCCTACAATGAGCAGTTCTTC. Protein product: CASSLLGSYNEQFF.

CDR3 bases: TGTGCCAGCAGTTTATACCGGGACAGGGGGCGCACCGGGGAGCTGTTTTTT. It translates to CASSLYRDRGRTGELFF. The rearrangement uses TRBV27 and TRBJ2-2; TRBD1 aligns across 12 bases. Germline V lookup: CDR1 MNHEY, CDR2 SMNVEV (reference sequence). The CDR3 loop spans 17 amino acids. After removal of 1 base from V and 4 bases from J, the junction contained 4 bases not matched to a gene.

The chain is built from TRBV5-4 and TRBJ2-1; TRBD2 matches 9 bases. Germline values: CDR1 SGHNT, CDR2 YYREEE (reference sequence). The CDR3 extends over 15 amino acids. Unmatched junction bases numbered 1, after V lost 0 bases and J lost 3 bases. CDR3 residues: CASSLATSGYNEQFF. The DNA for the CDR3 is TGTGCCAGCAGCTTGGCGACTAGCGGCTACAATGAGCAGTTCTTC.

V and J are TRBV19 and TRBJ2-7; D possibly corresponds to TRBD1 (5 bases). V lost 4 bases and J lost 5, with 18 bases in between. CDR1 LNHDA and CDR2 SQIVND come from the germline V gene (reference sequence). The CDR3 sequence is 15 residues long. This CDR3 is CASSKNTGVRNEQYF. In nucleotides, the CDR3 is TGTGCCAGTAGTAAAAACACAGGTGTTAGGAACGAGCAGTACTTC.

Ten or more counts support this clone. The rearrangement links TRBV4-2 to TRBJ2-7; 12 bases line up with TRBD1. The germline V gene encodes CDR1 LGHNA and CDR2 YNFKEQ. Germline trimming cut 5 bases from V and 6 bases from J; bases unmatched to any gene: 8. The CDR3 has 15 amino acids. CDR3 nucleotide sequence: TGTGCCAGCAGCGACGGGACAGGGGGCGTGGGCGAGCAGTACTTC. It yields the protein CASSDGTGGVGEQYF.

The chain uses TRBV6-5 and TRBJ1-4, with D perhaps matching TRBD1 (5 bases). In germline, CDR1 is MNHEY, CDR2 SVGAGI. Trimming took 7 bases from V and 2 from J, leaving 14 bases between them. The CDR3 is made up of 15 amino acids. CDR3 loop: CASTSAGATNEKLFF. For the CDR3, the DNA is TGTGCCAGCACCTCCGCTGGGGCGACTAATGAAAAACTGTTTTTT.